Listed here is a single TCR beta chain. At least 6.5 million PBMCs were isolated per sample. A sample-barcoded 5' primer and a J-beta primer mix were used in a second PCR of about 7 to 12 cycles. Each cDNA molecule, via a template-switch adaptor with 12 random nucleotides, was tagged. One entry per CDR3 protein, called by TCRdb with MiXCR from the 5' RACE reads. The repertoire holds roughly 1 million distinct CDR3 sequences, with 20% to 25% as singletons. From germline, CDR1 is SGHRS and CDR2 YFSETQ. This CDR3 has 12 residues. The V and J ends lost 6 bases and 2 bases respectively, with 8 bases between them. These data are taken from a study of blood T cells in healthy people across ages. The same specimen was also included in a second study, on T cells of mothers and their children. That work states: The effect of thymic selection on TCR recombination output is similar between related and unrelated pairs.

The receptor comes from a girl aged 2-15 years in good health. The rearrangement joins TRBV5-1 to TRBJ1-1; D may be TRBD1 (5 bases). What was sequenced was blood. The chain's CDR3 is CASKGDNTEAFF. CDR3 sequence (DNA): TGCGCCAGCAAAGGGGATAACACTGAAGCTTTCTTT.